The 21 T cell receptor beta chains below come from one sample, sequenced in a study of regulatory T cells in long-lasting Graves disease. As for time point: newly diagnosed GD, antithyroid drugs for less than 3 months. PBMCs provided the RNA from which the TCR library was made. Sequencing libraries for TCR beta were prepared with iRepertoire HTBI primers and Arm-PCR of CDR3 regions. MiXCR, applied by TCRdb to the multiplex PCR reads, yields one record per CDR3 protein. The repertoire holds 550,000 to 700,000 distinct CDR3 sequences, with 16% as singletons. In addition, the sample was reused for a study of T cells in Graves' hyperthyroidism and ophthalmopathy.

The material was peripheral blood mononuclear cells (PBMCs), obtained at new diagnosis, from a patient treated with antithyroid drugs. These receptors all stem from a man between 18 and 35 years old with Graves disease.

On this clonotype: Since no conserved phenylalanine or tryptophan closes the CDR3, a read error is the likely cause. J is TRBJ2-1 and V is TRBV12-3 or TRBV12-4; D tentatively fits TRBD1 or TRBD2 (5 bases each). This CDR3 is 14 amino acids long. The ends were cut back, 5 bases at V and 11 bases at J, with 19 bases in the middle. The CDR3 region is CASSKLSGTPKQFS. The CDR3, as DNA: TGTGCCAGCAGTAAACTTTCCGGGACCCCAAAGCAGTTCTCC.

This clonotype was observed at least ten times. The chain links TRBV7-3 to TRBJ2-3; D uncertain. Trimming took 4 bases from V and 2 from J, leaving 7 bases between them. Germline CDR1 is SGHTA and CDR2 is FQGTGA. This CDR3 has 13 amino acids. CDR3 residues: CASSSSTTDTQYF. In DNA, the CDR3 is TGTGCCAGCAGCTCCTCGACCACAGATACGCAGTATTTT.

This clonotype was seen repeatedly, ten times or more. V usage is TRBV2 and J usage is TRBJ1-2, with 10 bases aligning to TRBD1. Germline assignment: CDR1 SNHLY and CDR2 FYNNEI. Unmatched junction bases numbered 9, after V lost 6 bases and J lost 8 bases. The CDR3 has 14 residues. CDR3: CASRYKTGGWGYTF. The CDR3 coding sequence is TGTGCCAGCAGATATAAGACAGGGGGCTGGGGCTACACCTTC.

This clonotype was seen repeatedly, ten times or more. This chain links TRBV12-3 or TRBV12-4 with TRBJ2-1, with TRBD2 identical over 10 bases. The CDR3 has 17 residues. Unmatched junction bases numbered 11, after V lost 8 bases and J lost 1 base. The CDR3 region is CASSPPSGRASYNEQFF. CDR3 nucleotides: TGTGCCAGCTCACCGCCGAGCGGGAGGGCGTCCTACAATGAGCAGTTCTTC.

This clonotype came up many times. The rearrangement joins TRBV28 to TRBJ2-5; 9 nucleotides agree with TRBD1. This CDR3 has 14 residues. The germline V gene encodes CDR1 MDHEN and CDR2 SYDVKM. The trim removed 5 bases at V and 4 bases at J, leaving 5 bases unmatched. CDR3 region: CASSGTGMIETQYF. DNA of the CDR3: TGTGCCAGCAGTGGGACAGGGATGATAGAGACCCAGTACTTC.

A note on this clonotype: A much larger clone is a single base away; this may be a read error. CDR3 in amino acids: CSASGQTISYEQYF. Written as DNA, the CDR3 is TGCAGTGCTAGCGGCCAGACGATCTCCTACGAGCAGTACTTC. This sequence joins TRBV20-1 and TRBJ2-7; D unresolved. V was clipped by 3 bases and J by 0 bases, with 12 bases between them. CDR3 length: 14 amino acids. Germline assignment: CDR1 DFQATT and CDR2 SNEGSKA (reference sequence).

This chain joins TRBV13 and TRBJ1-3; D unclear. From germline, CDR1 is PRHDT and CDR2 FYEKMQ (reference sequence). V was pared by 5 bases and J by 3 bases, with 11 bases between. The CDR3 spans 14 residues. CDR3 DNA: TGTGCCAGCAGCCTTAAAGGGTATGGAAACACCATATATTTT. This sequence encodes CASSLKGYGNTIYF.

Ten or more counts support this clonotype. The V call is TRBV6-1, the J call TRBJ1-1, with 9 nucleotides matching TRBD1. This CDR3 has 13 residues. Losses at the gene ends were 4 bases for V and 10 bases for J; bases not matched to a gene: 7. Germline V gene data show CDR1 as MNHNS and CDR2 as SASEGT. CDR3 loop: CASSGTGGTRAFF. The CDR3 DNA follows: TGTGCCAGCAGTGGAACAGGGGGCACTAGAGCTTTCTTT.

This clonotype appeared many times. This chain joins TRBV4-2 and TRBJ2-7, with 10 bases lining up with TRBD2. Trimming cost V 4 bases and J 3 bases; bases outside gene matches: 9. The CDR3 runs 16 residues. Germline lookup yields CDR1 LGHNA and CDR2 YNFKEQ. DNA of the CDR3: TGTGCCAGCAGCCCCGGACTAGCGGCACACTACTACGAGCAGTACTTC. It codes for CASSPGLAAHYYEQYF.

This clonotype was counted many times. The V gene is TRBV20-1, the J gene TRBJ2-1, with D possibly matching TRBD2 (6 bases). Germline CDR1 and CDR2: DFQATT and SNEGSKA (reference sequence). The CDR3 contains 15 residues. The V end was cut by 0 bases, the J end by 1 base, with 10 bases between. The CDR3 DNA follows: TGCAGTGCTAGAGATGGGGGGAGGTCCTACAATGAGCAGTTCTTC. Translation: CSARDGGRSYNEQFF.

Many counts were recorded for this clonotype. This CDR3 is CASSRGTDSTDTQYF. As DNA, the CDR3 is TGTGCCAGCAGCCGAGGGACGGATTCTACAGATACGCAGTATTTT. This chain uses TRBV3-1 with TRBJ2-3, with D perhaps assigned TRBD1 or TRBD2 (5 bases each). V was clipped by 4 bases and J by 3 bases, with 14 bases between them. The CDR3 is 15 amino acids. Per the germline V gene, CDR1 is LGHDT and CDR2 is YNNKEL (reference sequence).

This clonotype occurred many times. This rearrangement joins TRBV7-9 to TRBJ2-3; D may be TRBD1 or TRBD2 (6 bases each). Trimming removed 0 bases at V and 0 bases at J, with 13 bases between. Germline V gives CDR1 SEHNR, CDR2 FQNEAQ (reference sequence). This CDR3 region has 17 residues. CDR3 in DNA: TGTGCCAGCAGCTTAGCGCTTCCGGGGGCTAGCACAGATACGCAGTATTTT. Translation gives CASSLALPGASTDTQYF.

With regard to this clonotype: Being one base from a much bigger clone, this may be a read error. The V and J genes are TRBV18 and TRBJ1-5; 11 bases align to TRBD1. Per the germline V gene, CDR1 is KGHSH and CDR2 is LQKENI. The length of the CDR3 is 14 residues. V lost 3 bases and J lost 7; bases outside the gene matches: 2. CDR3 coding DNA: TGTGCCAGCTCACCGAGGACAGGGGGCCAGCCCCAGCATTTT. Translated, it gives CASSPRTGGQPQHF.

Only a few counts were recorded for this clonotype. The chain couples TRBV27 to TRBJ1-1, with unresolved D. Trimming removed 0 bases at V and 5 bases at J, with 13 bases between. The CDR3 loop spans 15 amino acids. Germline V gene sequence: CDR1 MNHEY, CDR2 SMNVEV (reference sequence). The DNA of the CDR3 is TGTGCCAGCAGTTTATCGGCAGGTATACGTACTGAAGCTTTCTTT. It encodes CASSLSAGIRTEAFF.

This clonotype was observed at least ten times. This sequence joins TRBV7-9 and TRBJ2-7; 12 nucleotides line up with TRBD2. Germline V gives CDR1 SEHNR, CDR2 FQNEAQ (reference sequence). The length of the CDR3 is 16 residues. Trimming at V came to 4 bases and at J to 0 bases, leaving 4 bases not matched to a gene. CDR3: CASSSLAGGSSYEQYF. The CDR3 DNA follows: TGTGCCAGCAGCTCTCTAGCGGGAGGGAGCTCCTACGAGCAGTACTTC.

This clonotype was recorded many times. J is TRBJ2-1 and V is TRBV7-9, with a tentative D call TRBD1 (6 bases). The CDR3 runs to 15 residues. Germline assignment: CDR1 SEHNR and CDR2 FQNEAQ (reference sequence). V gave up 5 bases and J gave up 4 bases, with 15 bases separating them. CDR3 protein: CASSKYRDQYNEQFF. CDR3 in DNA: TGTGCCAGCAGCAAGTACAGGGACCAATACAATGAGCAGTTCTTC. The full variable domain, its missing parts supplied by reference TRBV7-9 and TRBJ2-1, is DTGVSQNPRHKITKRGQNVTFRCDPISEHNRLYWYRQTLGQGPEFLTYFQNEAQLEKSRLLSDRFSAERPKGSFSTLEIQRTEQGDSAMYLCASSKYRDQYNEQFFGPGTRLTVL.

This clonotype was detected ten times or more. The rearrangement uses TRBV11-3 and TRBJ1-1; maybe TRBD1 (5 bases). This CDR3 comprises 16 residues. V lost 1 base and J lost 4, with 16 bases in between. In germline, CDR1 is SGHNT, CDR2 YENEEA. The CDR3 loop is CASSLVIQGPFTEAFF. The CDR3, as DNA: TGTGCCAGCAGCTTAGTGATCCAGGGTCCCTTCACTGAAGCTTTCTTT.

Points on this clonotype: A much bigger clone sits one base away, suggesting this may be a read error. This rearrangement joins TRBV7-9 to TRBJ2-3, with TRBD1 identical over 7 bases. V was pared by 5 bases and J by 0 bases, with 8 bases of the junction left unmatched. CDR1 and CDR2 from the germline V gene are SEHNR and FQNEAQ (reference sequence). This CDR3 spans 16 amino acids. This CDR3 is CASSPGQAVSTDTQYF. The CDR3 DNA is TGTGCCAGCAGCCCCGGACAGGCCGTTAGCACAGATACGCAGTATTTT.

The sample holds a few counts of this clonotype. V gene TRBV20-1 combines with J gene TRBJ2-3; 9 bases are shared with TRBD2. Trimming took 3 bases from V and 7 from J; bases not matched to a gene: 11. This CDR3 has 15 residues. Germline V CDR1 and CDR2: DFQATT, SNEGSKA (reference sequence). CDR3 sequence: CSASEREARGYTQYF. DNA for the CDR3: TGCAGTGCTAGTGAGCGGGAGGCCCGCGGGTATACGCAGTATTTT.

This clonotype was counted many times. This sequence joins TRBV6-5 and TRBJ1-1; D gene uncertain. Trimming took off 0 bases at V and 4 bases at J, with 12 bases between the two ends. Germline loops: CDR1 MNHEY, CDR2 SVGAGI. This CDR3 is built from 15 residues. The CDR3 region is CASSYSAAKSTEAFF. CDR3 DNA sequence: TGTGCCAGCAGTTACTCGGCGGCTAAGTCCACTGAAGCTTTCTTT.

This chain uses TRBV12-3 or TRBV12-4 with TRBJ2-2; 12 bases line up with TRBD2. Losses at the gene ends were 3 bases for V and 3 bases for J; bases not matched to a gene: 8. The CDR3 extends over 18 amino acids. CDR3 protein: CASSLFLAGGPDTGELFF. In DNA, the CDR3 is TGTGCCAGCAGTTTGTTCCTAGCGGGAGGGCCGGACACCGGGGAGCTGTTTTTT.